The clone carrying this TCR beta chain has at least ten counts. As yet, its antigen is unknown. This specimen comes from a study of early T cells in non-severe SARS-CoV-2 infection. Study-level background: Sequencing used unsorted whole-blood bulk RNA, so chains lack pairing.

Study-wide results and caveats: Matching against VDJdb likely underestimated virus-specific expansions, favoring anti-spike CD8.

The J segment lost 4 bases and the V segment lost 2 bases, leaving 2 bases of the junction unmatched. Germline V gives CDR1 SGHNT, CDR2 YENEEA. The CDR3 runs to 14 residues. Researchers tagged individual cDNA molecules with unique molecular identifiers. TCRdb ran MiXCR on the 5' RACE reads and lists one entry per CDR3 protein. Among around 30,000 distinct CDR3 sequences, less than 5% were seen once, and the ten largest hold 4% to 4.5%. This sequence originates from an adult who was a healthcare worker with PCR-confirmed SARS-CoV-2 infection or an uninfected control (not recorded which). The J gene is TRBJ2-7, the V gene TRBV11-3, with 10 nucleotides matching TRBD1. The sequenced sample consisted of whole blood. The CDR3 DNA reads as TGTGCCAGCAGCTTACCGGGACAGGGGTACGAGCAGTACTTC. This translates into CASSLPGQGYEQYF.